This T cell receptor beta chain was found in a study of CD8+ T cells in alopecia areata. PBMC-derived CD4+ and CD8+ T cells were sorted. Per germline, CDR1 SGHNT and CDR2 YYREEE (reference sequence). V gave up 0 bases and J gave up 4 bases; unmatched junction bases: 9. The CDR3 totals 17 residues. Turning to this clone: Its antigen is undetermined.

Points from the study as a whole: Normal scalp showed lower clonality than lesional scalp, especially alopecia totalis/universalis. Normal skin's resident alphabeta T cells are also sequenced in scalp samples.

Isolated RNA was reverse transcribed into cDNA used as the sequencing template. TCRdb's copy holds only in-frame clones and misses some; the assay was immunoSEQ multiplex PCR. The top ten hold 4.8% of the sample, which has 150,000 or so clones, around 54% seen once. The receptor comes from a human donor in good health. The rearrangement uses TRBV5-4 and TRBJ2-1; 8 nucleotides agree with TRBD2. Input material: CD4+ T cells sorted from blood. CDR3 nucleotides: TGTGCCAGCAGCTTGGAGTTATTAGCGGGAAGATACAATGAGCAGTTCTTC. This encodes CASSLELLAGRYNEQFF.